The 11 T cell receptor beta chains below all came from one sample that was sequenced in a study of shared clonotypes between healthy human individuals. TCRdb keeps only in-frame clones here, not all; method: immunoSEQ multiplex PCR. The repertoire holds 2 million to 3 million clones, with 93% as singletons. Sequenced input: naive CD4+ T cells from PBMCs. The subset: CD45RA+ positively selected. The origin of the receptors is a man aged 18 to 30 in good health. Some clones in this sample may be carry-over from other donors' samples.

The chain employs TRBV28 and TRBJ1-4; TRBD1 aligns across 7 bases. This CDR3 spans 14 amino acids. Germline values: CDR1 MDHEN, CDR2 SYDVKM. V was pared by 2 bases and J by 11 bases, with 8 bases of the junction left unmatched. The CDR3 DNA reads as TGTGCCAGCAGTTTACCCGGGACAGTGTATAAACTGTTTTTT. Translated, it gives CASSLPGTVYKLFF.

The chain recombines TRBV5-1 with TRBJ2-2; 10 positions agree with TRBD1. After removal of 6 bases from V and 4 bases from J, the junction contained 6 bases not matched to a gene. Looked up from germline, CDR1 is SGHRS and CDR2 is YFSETQ. The CDR3 totals 15 residues. CDR3 residues: CASTRQGASTGELFF. The CDR3 DNA reads as TGCGCCAGCACCCGACAGGGGGCCTCCACCGGGGAGCTGTTTTTT.

A remark on this clone: This sample includes further DNA sequences coding for the same CDR3. This chain links TRBV19 with TRBJ1-2; D gene unclear. The CDR3 consists of 12 residues. V shed 4 bases and J shed 0 bases, with 3 bases lying between them. Germline V gives CDR1 LNHDA, CDR2 SQIVND (reference sequence). The CDR3 spells CASSNANYGYTF. The DNA for the CDR3 is TGTGCCAGTAGTAACGCTAACTATGGCTACACCTTC.

V is TRBV5-1 and J is TRBJ1-2; a possible D gene is TRBD1 (5 bases). Between the trimmed V and J ends, which lost 0 bases and 4 bases, there was a span of 10 bases. The CDR3 has 14 residues. Germline V CDR1 and CDR2: SGHRS, YFSETQ. CDR3 in amino acids: CASSLAGQIYGYTF. DNA for the CDR3: TGCGCCAGCAGCTTGGCCGGACAAATCTATGGCTACACCTTC.

The chain combines TRBV11-2 with TRBJ2-1, with 8 positions matching TRBD2. CDR3 length: 13 amino acids. Germline lookup yields CDR1 SGHAT and CDR2 FQNNGV. The V gene end was trimmed by 5 bases and the J gene end by 10 bases; junction bases not matched to a gene: 7. CDR3 loop: CASSPLTSAEQFF. Written as DNA, the CDR3 is TGTGCCAGCAGCCCCCTGACTAGCGCAGAGCAGTTCTTC.

This chain links TRBV18 with TRBJ2-1; maybe TRBD2 (7 bases). Germline lookup yields CDR1 KGHSH and CDR2 LQKENI. V was trimmed by 3 bases and J by 9 bases, leaving 18 bases between them. CDR3 length: 15 amino acids. For the CDR3, the DNA is TGTGCCAGCTCACCTCGCGGGGGCGTTTGGATTGAGCAGTTCTTC. It specifies CASSPRGGVWIEQFF.

The chain recombines TRBV4-2 with TRBJ2-7, with D unresolved. Germline-derived CDR1 and CDR2 are LGHNA and YNFKEQ. The CDR3 covers 16 residues. Trimming took 4 bases from V and 0 from J, leaving 16 bases between them. CDR3: CASSRAAAVASYEQYF. CDR3 bases: TGTGCCAGCAGCCGGGCTGCCGCGGTGGCCTCCTACGAGCAGTACTTC.

V gene TRBV18 combines with J gene TRBJ1-3; 7 positions match TRBD1. The germline V gene encodes CDR1 KGHSH and CDR2 LQKENI. V trimming: 1 base; J trimming: 3 bases; junction bases outside the gene matches: 9. This CDR3 spans 17 amino acids. The CDR3 bases are TGTGCCAGCTCACCACTACTCCGGGACAGAGGTGGAAACACCATATATTTT. Amino acids: CASSPLLRDRGGNTIYF.

This sequence joins TRBV29-1 and TRBJ1-1, with D possibly being TRBD1 (5 bases). Per germline, CDR1 SQVTM and CDR2 ANQGSEA. The CDR3 is made up of 11 amino acids. The CDR3 nucleotides are TGCGTCCCGGGGGGGTACACTGAAGCTTTCTTT. The encoded protein is CVPGGYTEAFF.

As to this clone: Other DNA sequences in the sample encode the same CDR3. The V call is TRBV7-3, the J call TRBJ2-2, with a weak D call TRBD1 (5 bases). The CDR3 consists of 16 residues. Germline CDR1 SGHTA, CDR2 FQGTGA. V was pared by 1 base and J by 0 bases, with 9 bases between. This chain's CDR3 is CASSLNAGTNTGELFF. The CDR3 region has the DNA TGTGCCAGCAGCTTAAATGCAGGGACGAACACCGGGGAGCTGTTTTTT.

J is TRBJ2-5 and V is TRBV5-4; D is possibly TRBD2 (6 bases). Trimming took 6 bases from V and 3 from J, leaving 15 bases between them. CDR1 and CDR2 from the germline V gene are SGHNT and YYREEE (reference sequence). There are 14 residues in the CDR3. This chain's CDR3 is CASNIGVAEETQYF. CDR3 DNA sequence: TGTGCCAGCAACATTGGGGTAGCGGAAGAGACCCAGTACTTC.